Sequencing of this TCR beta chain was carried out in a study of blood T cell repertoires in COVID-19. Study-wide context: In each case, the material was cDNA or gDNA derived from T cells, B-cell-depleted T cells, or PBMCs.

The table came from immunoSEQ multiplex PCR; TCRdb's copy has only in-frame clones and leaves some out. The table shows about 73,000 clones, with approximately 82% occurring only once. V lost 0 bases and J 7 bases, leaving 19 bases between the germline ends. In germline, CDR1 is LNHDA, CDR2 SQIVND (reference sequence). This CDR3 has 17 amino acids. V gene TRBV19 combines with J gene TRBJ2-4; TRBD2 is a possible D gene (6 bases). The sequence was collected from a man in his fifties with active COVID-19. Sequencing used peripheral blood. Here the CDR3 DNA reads TGTGCCAGTAGTATAGATTCTCCGGGACTCTCGGGCAACATTCAGTACTTC. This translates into CASSIDSPGLSGNIQYF.